This T cell receptor beta chain derives from a study of T cells after somatic rescue of genetic block. Trimming took 4 bases from V and 5 from J, leaving 8 bases between them. This CDR3 contains 13 residues. Germline V CDR1 and CDR2: LNHDA, SQIVND (reference sequence). Sequenced by immunoSEQ multiplex PCR; TCRdb stores in-frame clones only, minus some. The repertoire holds some 68,000 clones, with just over 90% as singletons. The chain has TRBV19 and TRBJ1-4; tentatively, D is TRBD1 (5 bases). This TCR was recovered from a man aged 25-45 years. The sequenced sample was peripheral blood mononuclear cells (PBMCs). In nucleotides, the CDR3 is TGTGCCAGTAGTAGGCAGGGAAATGAAAAACTGTTTTTT. The encoded protein is CASSRQGNEKLFF.